This is a list of T cell receptor beta chains from one sample in a study of memory CD4+ T cells and cytomegalovirus serostatus. Repertoires were generated with immunoSEQ multiplex PCR, while TCRdb's copy carries only in-frame clones and drops some. The sample lists tens of thousands of clones; 80% to 85% were seen once. The sample was memory CD4+ T cells from blood. The receptors originated from an adult in good health and CMV-seropositive. Each CDR3 is given with its conserved first and last residue. The D gene is left open where the match is weak. The listing skips clone size in some rows; elsewhere it reads once, few, many or a size class.

V,D,size,length,J,CDR3,DNA
TRBV27,.,.,12,TRBJ1-2,CASSFAGGGYTF,TGTGCCAGCAGTTTCGCCGGGGGGGGCTACACCTTC
TRBV11-2,.,.,17,TRBJ2-1,CASSLSRGGGRYNEQFF,TGTGCCAGCAGCCTCAGTAGGGGGGGAGGGCGCTACAATGAGCAGTTCTTC
TRBV5-1,.,once,14,TRBJ2-1,CASSLGVDGGEQFF,TGCGCCAGCAGCTTGGGGGTCGACGGAGGAGAGCAGTTCTTC
TRBV7-9,.,.,13,TRBJ1-1,CASSSQTGTEAFF,TGTGCCAGCAGCTCTCAGACGGGCACTGAAGCTTTCTTT
TRBV10-3,TRBD1,.,18,TRBJ1-2,CAIYGGTGGSASSYGYTF,TGTGCCATCTATGGCGGAACAGGGGGCTCAGCTTCGTCCTATGGCTACACCTTC
TRBV11-1,.,.,16,TRBJ1-4,CASSLGRVATNEKLFF,TGTGCCAGCAGCTTGGGCAGGGTCGCAACTAATGAAAAACTGTTTTTT
TRBV4-2,TRBD1,.,15,TRBJ2-1,CASSLTGGSYNEQFF,TGTGCCAGCAGCCTGACAGGGGGCTCCTACAATGAGCAGTTCTTC
TRBV11-2,.,.,16,TRBJ1-6,CASSLDEGRENSPLHF,TGTGCCAGCAGCTTAGATGAGGGGAGGGAGAATTCACCCCTCCACTTT
TRBV5-4,.,.,14,TRBJ1-4,CASFSEGANEKLFF,TGTGCCAGCTTTAGCGAGGGTGCTAATGAAAAACTGTTTTTT
TRBV19,.,.,14,TRBJ2-1,CASLPPGGNNEQFF,TGTGCCAGCCTTCCCCCCGGGGGTAACAATGAGCAGTTCTTC
TRBV2,.,few,15,TRBJ2-6,CATADGNAGANVLTF,TGTGCCACCGCGGATGGGAATGCCGGGGCCAACGTCCTGACTTTC
TRBV5-4,TRBD2,.,14,TRBJ2-5,CASSFRTSQETQYF,TGTGCCAGCAGCTTCCGGACTAGCCAGGAGACCCAGTACTTC
TRBV28,.,once,16,TRBJ1-5,CASTPPRGPTNQPQHF,TGTGCCAGCACCCCCCCTAGGGGACCGACTAATCAGCCCCAGCATTTT
TRBV7-2,.,.,16,TRBJ1-5,CASSPNFARSNQPQHF,TGTGCCAGCAGCCCCAATTTTGCTCGGAGCAATCAGCCCCAGCATTTT
TRBV30,TRBD2,.,15,TRBJ2-7,CAWSVHGGGAYEQYF,TGTGCCTGGAGTGTACACGGCGGGGGGGCGTACGAGCAGTACTTC
TRBV2,TRBD1,.,14,TRBJ1-5,CASSSGGAGQPQHF,TGTGCCAGCAGTTCAGGGGGCGCCGGTCAGCCCCAGCATTTT
TRBV5-6,TRBD1,.,15,TRBJ1-3,CASTETGGSGNTIYF,TGTGCCAGCACCGAAACAGGGGGCTCTGGAAACACCATATATTTT
TRBV30,.,.,13,TRBJ1-5,CAWKSGVSGAQHF,TGTGCCTGGAAGTCCGGTGTCTCGGGGGCCCAGCATTTT
TRBV20-1,.,.,11,TRBJ1-1,CSARGNTEAFF,TGCAGTGCTAGGGGGAACACTGAAGCTTTCTTT
TRBV6-5,.,.,13,TRBJ2-7,CASNPNRGNEQYF,TGTGCCAGCAATCCCAATAGGGGTAACGAGCAGTACTTC
TRBV27,.,.,15,TRBJ2-2,CASSPTRPRSRELFF,TGTGCCAGCAGTCCTACCCGACCACGGTCTCGGGAGCTGTTTTTT
TRBV19,TRBD1,.,16,TRBJ2-1,CASSTRDRVSGNEQFF,TGTGCCAGTAGTACCCGGGACAGGGTTAGTGGCAATGAGCAGTTCTTC
TRBV6-6,TRBD1,.,16,TRBJ1-1,CASQPRGQGARGEAFF,TGTGCCAGCCAGCCCCGGGGACAGGGGGCTCGAGGTGAAGCTTTCTTT
TRBV7-9,.,.,15,TRBJ2-1,CASSLRRGDYNEQFF,TGTGCCAGCAGCTTACGCAGGGGGGATTACAATGAGCAGTTCTTC
TRBV19,TRBD1,.,22,TRBJ1-4,CASRSRTGGATRQSGGNEKLFF,TGTGCCAGTAGATCTAGGACAGGCGGCGCTACCCGGCAAAGTGGGGGTAATGAAAAACTGTTTTTT
TRBV9,TRBD1,.,16,TRBJ1-3,CASSPMGQGGGNTIYF,TGTGCCAGCAGCCCGATGGGACAGGGGGGTGGAAACACCATATATTTT
TRBV7-9,.,.,13,TRBJ1-2,CASSRTGTWGYTF,TGTGCCAGCAGCCGGACTGGCACTTGGGGCTACACCTTC
TRBV2,TRBD2,.,15,TRBJ2-2,CASRERAGGSGELFF,TGTGCCAGCCGTGAGCGAGCGGGGGGGTCCGGGGAGCTGTTTTTT
TRBV2,.,.,15,TRBJ2-2,CASSESGVTTGELFF,TGTGCCAGCAGTGAATCGGGGGTAACCACCGGGGAGCTGTTTTTT
TRBV7-6,.,once,15,TRBJ2-3,CASSLRPLNTDTQYF,TGTGCCAGCAGCTTAAGACCACTAAACACAGATACGCAGTATTTT
TRBV7-8,.,.,12,TRBJ2-5,CASSFRKETQYF,TGTGCCAGCAGCTTCCGTAAAGAGACCCAGTACTTC
TRBV9,.,.,15,TRBJ1-2,CASSPNRNNHYGYTF,TGTGCCAGCAGCCCGAACCGAAATAATCACTATGGCTACACCTTC
TRBV6-1,TRBD1,.,14,TRBJ1-5,CASSGSQGKQPQHF,TGTGCCAGCAGTGGCTCACAGGGGAAGCAGCCCCAGCATTTT
TRBV7-6,.,.,14,TRBJ2-7,CASSLWTDSYEQYF,TGTGCCAGCAGCCTATGGACAGACTCCTACGAGCAGTACTTC
TRBV7-9,TRBD1,.,15,TRBJ1-2,CASSDRTGGPYGYTF,TGTGCCAGCAGCGATCGGACAGGGGGTCCATATGGCTACACCTTC
TRBV6-1,.,few,15,TRBJ2-7,CASSEAMTVSYEQYF,TGTGCCAGCAGTGAAGCGATGACAGTTTCCTACGAGCAGTACTTC
TRBV7-3,TRBD2,.,14,TRBJ2-5,CASSPTSGGLAQYF,TGTGCCAGCAGCCCGACTAGCGGGGGGTTGGCCCAGTACTTC
TRBV23-1,TRBD2,once,18,TRBJ2-4,CASSQWAGRNVAKNIQYF,TGCGCCAGCAGTCAATGGGCCGGGAGGAACGTCGCCAAAAACATTCAGTACTTC
TRBV7-2,.,.,16,TRBJ2-1,CASSLEGGGSYNEQFF,TGTGCCAGCAGCTTAGAAGGGGGAGGGTCCTACAATGAGCAGTTCTTC
TRBV6-1,.,.,14,TRBJ2-6,CATSRTDGGNVLTF,TGTGCCACCTCACGTACTGACGGGGGCAACGTCCTGACTTTC
TRBV28,TRBD2,.,16,TRBJ2-5,CASSFRGTSGGETQYF,TGTGCCAGCAGTTTCCGTGGGACTAGCGGGGGAGAGACCCAGTACTTC
TRBV14,TRBD1,.,15,TRBJ2-7,CASSPLRTGGWKQYF,TGTGCCAGCAGCCCGTTGAGGACAGGGGGTTGGAAGCAGTACTTC
TRBV11-2,.,once,15,TRBJ1-6,CASSPSSSYNSPLHF,TGTGCCAGCAGCCCCTCTAGCTCCTATAATTCACCCCTCCACTTT
TRBV6-1,.,.,14,TRBJ2-7,CASSPRDNSYEQYF,TGTGCCAGCAGTCCCCGGGACAACTCCTACGAGCAGTACTTC
TRBV13,.,few,16,TRBJ1-1,CASSRNTGSSRPEAFF,TGTGCCAGCAGTCGTAACACAGGGAGCTCTCGTCCTGAAGCTTTCTTT
TRBV19,TRBD1,.,14,TRBJ2-2,CASSTQGATGELFF,TGTGCCAGTAGTACCCAGGGGGCCACCGGGGAGCTGTTTTTT
TRBV18,.,.,14,TRBJ1-2,CASSTSAEFYGYTF,TGTGCCAGCTCAACCTCAGCCGAATTCTATGGCTACACCTTC
TRBV7-3,.,once,13,TRBJ2-1,CASSLMRQSEQFF,TGTGCCAGCAGCCTCATGAGGCAGAGTGAGCAGTTCTTC
TRBV19,TRBD2,.,13,TRBJ2-2,CASALAGAGELFF,TGTGCCAGCGCGCTAGCGGGAGCCGGGGAGCTGTTTTTT
TRBV6-5,TRBD2,.,16,TRBJ2-3,CASSYGGGRGADTQYF,TGTGCCAGCAGTTACGGGGGCGGGAGGGGGGCAGATACGCAGTATTTT